This paragraph covers one T cell receptor beta chain sequence. Its antigen is currently unknown. The CDR3 is made up of 12 amino acids. The V end was cut by 3 bases, the J end by 5 bases, with 7 bases between. These data originate in a study of yellow fever vaccine responses in identical twins. Study-level results: Reportedly, twins' vaccine T cell responses looked partly convergent and partly personalized.

TCRdb re-called the RT-PCR reads with MiXCR, one entry per CDR3 protein. The sample consists of some 5,400 distinct CDR3 sequences, 86% of them appearing once. This specimen consisted of T cells from blood (PBMCs), unsorted or a sorted subset (not recorded which), obtained before or after yellow fever vaccination (not recorded which). The TCR was taken from a woman aged 18-29 years who received the yellow fever vaccine. V is TRBV12-3 or TRBV12-4 and J is TRBJ2-5; D ambiguous. The CDR3 spells CASSLVGETQYF. The CDR3 coding sequence is TGTGCCAGCAGTTTGGTGGGGGAGACCCAGTACTTC.